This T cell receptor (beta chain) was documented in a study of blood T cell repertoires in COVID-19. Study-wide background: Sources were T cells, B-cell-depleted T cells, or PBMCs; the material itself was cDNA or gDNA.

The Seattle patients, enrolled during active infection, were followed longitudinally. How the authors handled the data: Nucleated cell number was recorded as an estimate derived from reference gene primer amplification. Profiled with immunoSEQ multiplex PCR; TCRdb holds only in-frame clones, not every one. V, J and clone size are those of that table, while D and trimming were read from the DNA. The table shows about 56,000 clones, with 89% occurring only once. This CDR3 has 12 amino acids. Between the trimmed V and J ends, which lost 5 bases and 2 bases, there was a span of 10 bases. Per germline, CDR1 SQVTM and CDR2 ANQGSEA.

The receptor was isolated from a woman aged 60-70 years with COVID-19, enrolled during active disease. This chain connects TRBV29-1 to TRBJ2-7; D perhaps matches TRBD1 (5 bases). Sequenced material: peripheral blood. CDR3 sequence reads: CSVRGSAYEQYF. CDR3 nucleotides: TGCAGCGTTAGGGGATCCGCCTACGAGCAGTACTTC.